This is a list of T cell receptor beta chains from one sample in a study of regulatory T cells in long-lasting Graves disease. MiXCR, applied by TCRdb to the multiplex PCR reads, yields one record per CDR3 protein. The sample lists hundreds of thousands of distinct CDR3 sequences, 20% to 25% occurring once. The specimen comprised peripheral blood mononuclear cells (PBMCs), sampled when the disease was refractory, from a patient treated with antithyroid drugs. Receptors originate from a female donor with Graves disease. CDR3s leave out the opening cysteine and the closing phenylalanine or tryptophan. Clone sizes are given selectively: once, few, many, or a class where the clone is expanded.

len: 11
v_gene: TRBV18
abundance: few
j_gene: TRBJ1-1
CDR3aa: ASSRGAGTEAF

len: 13
v_gene: TRBV27
abundance: many
j_gene: TRBJ1-1
CDR3aa: ASSIRTGGEAEAF

len: 11
v_gene: TRBV5-1
abundance: NA
j_gene: TRBJ1-6
CDR3aa: ASSFGQDSPLH

len: 13
v_gene: TRBV29-1
abundance: NA
j_gene: TRBJ2-7
CDR3aa: SVKTQEVLSYEQY

len: 14
v_gene: TRBV6-5
abundance: NA
j_gene: NA
CDR3aa: ASSYSYGSSTDTQH

len: 10
v_gene: TRBV5-1
abundance: NA
j_gene: TRBJ2-5
CDR3aa: ASSFRGETQY

len: 10
v_gene: TRBV3-1
abundance: NA
j_gene: TRBJ2-1
CDR3aa: ASSRGNNEQF

len: 12
v_gene: TRBV2
abundance: many
j_gene: TRBJ1-2
CDR3aa: ASSTGQGDYGYT

len: 12
v_gene: TRBV28
abundance: once
j_gene: TRBJ2-1
CDR3aa: ASSLLAGVNEQF

len: 13
v_gene: TRBV7-9
abundance: NA
j_gene: TRBJ1-2
CDR3aa: ASSPRTGLDYGYT

len: 13
v_gene: TRBV2
abundance: many
j_gene: TRBJ1-6
CDR3aa: ASSVTSPYNSPLH

len: 15
v_gene: TRBV11-3
abundance: once
j_gene: TRBJ2-7
CDR3aa: ANRTGDTASTIYEQY

len: 13
v_gene: TRBV28
abundance: many
j_gene: TRBJ1-1
CDR3aa: ASSLQGDSRTEAF

len: 12
v_gene: TRBV2
abundance: many
j_gene: TRBJ2-7
CDR3aa: ASSDQGGSYEQY

len: 11
v_gene: TRBV6-5
abundance: many
j_gene: TRBJ2-7
CDR3aa: ASSYSGNGEQY

len: 10
v_gene: TRBV28
abundance: many
j_gene: TRBJ1-2
CDR3aa: ASSLIGELYT

len: 12
v_gene: TRBV27
abundance: NA
j_gene: TRBJ2-3
CDR3aa: ASRFGGRADTQY

len: 15
v_gene: TRBV20-1
abundance: NA
j_gene: TRBJ1-5
CDR3aa: SARDRVSLRGSQPQH

len: 14
v_gene: TRBV7-8
abundance: few
j_gene: TRBJ1-2
CDR3aa: ASSLGGTGRIYGYT

len: 11
v_gene: TRBV7-3
abundance: NA
j_gene: TRBJ2-7
CDR3aa: ASSLWAGDEQY

len: 10
v_gene: TRBV28
abundance: few
j_gene: TRBJ2-7
CDR3aa: ASSLSLFEQY

len: 12
v_gene: TRBV27
abundance: few
j_gene: TRBJ2-7
CDR3aa: ASSRGSQTYEQY

len: 12
v_gene: TRBV6-2/TRBV6-3
abundance: many
j_gene: TRBJ1-1
CDR3aa: ASSSFVSHTEAF

len: 16
v_gene: TRBV4-3
abundance: few
j_gene: TRBJ2-6
CDR3aa: ASSQWSGKSSGANVLT

len: 13
v_gene: TRBV20-1
abundance: NA
j_gene: TRBJ1-5
CDR3aa: SANAGRYSNQPQH

len: 12
v_gene: TRBV5-1
abundance: NA
j_gene: TRBJ2-6
CDR3aa: ASSVNSGANVLT

len: 14
v_gene: TRBV7-8
abundance: many
j_gene: TRBJ2-5
CDR3aa: ASSLAAGGYQETQY

len: 14
v_gene: TRBV12-3/TRBV12-4
abundance: few
j_gene: TRBJ2-5
CDR3aa: ASSFGTSGGGETQY

len: 15
v_gene: TRBV2
abundance: many
j_gene: TRBJ2-2
CDR3aa: ASSESLTGQTRGELF

len: 12
v_gene: TRBV6-1
abundance: few
j_gene: TRBJ1-3
CDR3aa: ASAYRVRGDTIY

len: 13
v_gene: TRBV28
abundance: few
j_gene: TRBJ2-4
CDR3aa: ASSPVGPGKNIQY

len: 15
v_gene: TRBV5-6
abundance: few
j_gene: TRBJ2-4
CDR3aa: ASSLGASGISKNIQY

len: 11
v_gene: TRBV19
abundance: NA
j_gene: TRBJ2-7
CDR3aa: ASSSGSGYEQY

len: 13
v_gene: TRBV6-2/TRBV6-3
abundance: NA
j_gene: TRBJ1-5
CDR3aa: ASSPSGGIGQPQH

len: 13
v_gene: TRBV7-9
abundance: many
j_gene: TRBJ1-4
CDR3aa: ASSQFRHASEKLF

len: 13
v_gene: TRBV6-2/TRBV6-3
abundance: NA
j_gene: TRBJ2-5
CDR3aa: ASSYGGRTEETQY

len: 11
v_gene: TRBV28
abundance: many
j_gene: TRBJ2-7
CDR3aa: ASSFLDGDEQY

len: 14
v_gene: TRBV11-1
abundance: many
j_gene: TRBJ2-7
CDR3aa: ASSLLSGTSTYEQY

len: 13
v_gene: TRBV6-1
abundance: NA
j_gene: TRBJ1-6
CDR3aa: ASSRQEGWYSPLH